A single T cell receptor (beta chain) is shown here with its context. As yet, its antigen is unknown. This sample is drawn from a study of beta chain features in type 1 diabetes. Sequencing targeted expressed TCRB transcripts, as all isolated RNA had been reverse transcribed. The table came from immunoSEQ multiplex PCR; TCRdb's copy has only in-frame clones and leaves some out. The sample records 230,000 or so clones, 16% being singletons. The V gene lost 7 bases and the J gene lost 0 bases, with 10 bases spanning the gap. Germline CDR1 is SQVTM and CDR2 is ANQGSEA. CDR3 size: 12 residues. Overall study results and limits: TCRB CDR3 length was moderately but significantly reduced in all four CD4+ subsets of Type 1 diabetes patients. In type 1 diabetes patients, VDJ junctions had fewer insertions; deletions at these junctions were more frequent.

This TCR came from a man aged 30 to 39 with type 1 diabetes. Sequenced: naive CD4+ T cells from blood. This rearrangement joins TRBV29-1 to TRBJ2-7, with D uncertain. CDR3 protein: CSAGVGSYEQYF. The CDR3 DNA follows: TGCAGCGCTGGAGTCGGCTCCTACGAGCAGTACTTC.